This TCR beta chain stems from a study of T cells after yellow fever vaccination. TCRdb used MiXCR to reprocess the 5' RACE reads, holding one entry per CDR3 protein. The sample has 620,000 or so distinct CDR3 sequences, about a sixth seen once. This clonotype has a handful of counts. From germline, CDR1 is SGHTA and CDR2 FQGNSA. CDR3 length: 15 residues. Trimming took 1 base from V and 4 from J, leaving 13 bases between them. This chain links TRBV7-2 with TRBJ1-2; a weak D match, TRBD1 (5 bases). Source: PBMCs, taken about 5 days after the first yellow fever vaccination. The sequence came from a man younger than 35 who received the YFV17D yellow fever vaccine. CDR3 sequence reads: CASSLGSPQAYGYTF. The CDR3, as DNA: TGTGCCAGCAGCTTAGGGTCCCCACAGGCCTATGGCTACACCTTC. The variable domain in full, completed from reference TRBV7-2 and TRBJ1-2, reads GAGVSQSPSNKVTEKGKDVELRCDPISGHTALYWYRQSLGQGLEFLIYFQGNSAPDKSGLPSDRFSAERTGGSVSTLTIQRTQQEDSAVYLCASSLGSPQAYGYTFGSGTRLTVV.